This TCR beta chain is drawn from a study of CD8 T cells in Susac syndrome. The patients with Susac syndrome were individuals who fulfilled the recently defined diagnostic criteria for disease that was either definite or probable. Random hexamers primed reverse transcription of about 0.45 to 1 ug RNA. A single record per CDR3 protein comes from TCRdb applying MiXCR to the immunoSEQ multiplex PCR reads. This table holds about 94,000 distinct CDR3 sequences, roughly 94% found once. Germline loops: CDR1 LGHDT, CDR2 YNNKEL (reference sequence). The germline V and J ends were trimmed by 0 bases and 8 bases, with 13 bases remaining between them. The CDR3 length is 15 residues.

This TCR was recovered from a human donor with Susac syndrome. The chain is built from TRBV3-1 and TRBJ1-4; D remains unclear. The material sequenced was CD4+ T cells from PBMCs. CDR3: CASSQENGYGEKLFF. DNA for the CDR3: TGTGCCAGCAGCCAAGAAAACGGATATGGGGAAAAACTGTTTTTT.